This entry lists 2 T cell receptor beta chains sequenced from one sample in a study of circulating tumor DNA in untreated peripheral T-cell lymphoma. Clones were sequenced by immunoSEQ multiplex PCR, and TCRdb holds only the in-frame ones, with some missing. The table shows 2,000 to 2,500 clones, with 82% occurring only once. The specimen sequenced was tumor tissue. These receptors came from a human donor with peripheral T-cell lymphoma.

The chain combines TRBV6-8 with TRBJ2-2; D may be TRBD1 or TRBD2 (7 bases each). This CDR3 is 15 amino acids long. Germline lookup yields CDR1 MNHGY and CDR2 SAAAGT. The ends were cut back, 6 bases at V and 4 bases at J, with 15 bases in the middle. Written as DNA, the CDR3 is TGTGCCAGCAGCCCTACAGGGGAGGGCACCGGGGAGCTGTTTTTT. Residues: CASSPTGEGTGELFF.

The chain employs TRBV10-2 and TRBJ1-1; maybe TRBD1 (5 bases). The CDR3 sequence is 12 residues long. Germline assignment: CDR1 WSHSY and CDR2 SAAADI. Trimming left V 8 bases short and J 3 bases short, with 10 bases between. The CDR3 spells CASRGRDTEAFF. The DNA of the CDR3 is TGCGCCAGCCGGGGGAGGGACACTGAAGCTTTCTTT.